These 25 T cell receptor beta chains originate from one sample sequenced in a study of T cells expressing NK-cell markers. TCRdb re-called the 5' RACE reads; one entry per CDR3 protein, DNA not given. This table lists 350,000 to 450,000 distinct CDR3 sequences. The sequenced material came from blood T cells: a sorted CD56 or NKG2C T cell subset, CD4+ or CD8+ T cells, or bulk PBMC T cells (not recorded which). All receptors come from a man aged 18 to 69 in good health.

The chain has TRBV28 and TRBJ1-5. This CDR3 is built from 13 residues. CDR1 MDHEN and CDR2 SYDVKM come from the germline V gene. The CDR3 region is CASRRAKPQPQHF.

J is TRBJ1-1 and V is TRBV7-2. The germline CDR1 and CDR2 sequences are SGHTA and FQGNSA. The CDR3 is 12 residues long. The CDR3 sequence: CASSGVNTEAFF.

The chain is built from TRBV20-1 and TRBJ1-1; TCRdb calls TRBD1, which cannot be checked without DNA. CDR3 length equals 12 residues. CDR1 is DFQATT and CDR2 is SNEGSKA in the germline V gene (reference sequence). CDR3 protein: CSALTGSVEAFF.

CDR3 sequence reads: CASSLHDGYTEAFF. The rearrangement uses TRBV6-1 and TRBJ1-1. Germline V gene data show CDR1 as MNHNS and CDR2 as SASEGT. The length of the CDR3 is 14 residues.

The chain employs TRBV20-1 and TRBJ1-4. CDR1 and CDR2 from the germline V gene are DFQATT and SNEGSKA (reference sequence). CDR3 length: 13 amino acids. The CDR3 is CSASNGTEGKLFF.

The V and J genes are TRBV19 and TRBJ2-1; the TCRdb call, TRBD2, lacks DNA for checking. Looked up from germline, CDR1 is LNHDA and CDR2 is SQIVND (reference sequence). CDR3 length equals 18 residues. This chain's CDR3 is CASSAPGLAGGINNEQFF.

This sequence joins TRBV4-2 and TRBJ1-1; TCRdb proposes TRBD1, but this gene call is untestable without DNA. Germline CDR1 is LGHNA and CDR2 is YNFKEQ. This CDR3 is built from 15 residues. CDR3 in amino acids: CASSRGARSDTEAFF.

J is TRBJ2-2 and V is TRBV19; TCRdb gives TRBD1 as the D gene, but with no DNA this cannot be confirmed. In germline, CDR1 is LNHDA, CDR2 SQIVND (reference sequence). CDR3 length equals 17 residues. The CDR3 is CASSIRQGVPNTGELFF.

This chain links TRBV2 with TRBJ2-7; the TCRdb D gene call, TRBD1, has no DNA to confirm it. Germline CDR1 is SNHLY and CDR2 is FYNNEI. The CDR3 sequence is 19 residues long. The chain's CDR3 is CASSVFGGAQVFGSYEQYF.

This rearrangement joins TRBV6-1 to TRBJ1-2; TCRdb calls TRBD1, which cannot be checked without DNA. The CDR3 contains 16 residues. The germline V gene has CDR1 MNHNS and CDR2 SASEGT. CDR3 sequence reads: CASSEALRTLVYGYTF.

V and J are TRBV14 and TRBJ2-6; no DNA is available, so the TRBD1 call from TCRdb remains unchecked. This CDR3 has 20 residues. Germline V gene sequence: CDR1 SGHDN, CDR2 FVKESK. The chain's CDR3 is CASSLYYNRGVGSGANVLTF.

The chain combines TRBV29-1 with TRBJ2-6. This CDR3 comprises 15 residues. Germline lookup yields CDR1 SQVTM and CDR2 ANQGSEA. CDR3: CSVVPRGSGANVLTF.

This rearrangement joins TRBV28 to TRBJ2-7; the TRBD1 assignment by TCRdb is unverifiable without DNA. The CDR3 length is 16 residues. Germline V lookup: CDR1 MDHEN, CDR2 SYDVKM. The CDR3 loop reads CASSIMTGVSSYEQYF.

The chain combines TRBV5-1 with TRBJ2-1; there is no DNA to check the TCRdb D call of TRBD1. Germline V gene sequence: CDR1 SGHRS, CDR2 YFSETQ. The CDR3 covers 16 residues. CDR3 loop: CASSLVPLPGTNEQFF. Using reference TRBV5-1 and TRBJ2-1 for the parts outside the CDR3, the full variable domain is KAGVTQTPRYLIKTRGQQVTLSCSPISGHRSVSWYQQTPGQGLQFLFEYFSETQRNKGNFPGRFSGRQFSNSRSEMNVSTLELGDSALYLCASSLVPLPGTNEQFFGPGTRLTVL.

The chain couples TRBV20-1 to TRBJ2-5; with no DNA, the TCRdb D assignment of TRBD1 cannot be verified. This CDR3 comprises 14 residues. Germline CDR1 DFQATT, CDR2 SNEGSKA (reference sequence). The CDR3 spells CSASRLGRQETQYF.

This sequence joins TRBV6-1 and TRBJ1-6; TCRdb lists TRBD1, though no DNA is available to test this call. Germline V gives CDR1 MNHNS, CDR2 SASEGT. The CDR3 is 15 amino acids. The CDR3 loop is CASSWTGLLNSPLHF.

The chain joins TRBV20-1 to TRBJ1-1; no DNA is available, so the TRBD1 call from TCRdb remains unchecked. This CDR3 has 15 amino acids. Germline V gene sequence: CDR1 DFQATT, CDR2 SNEGSKA (reference sequence). The CDR3 protein is CSAFPQGRGNTEAFF.

The chain has TRBV19 and TRBJ2-2. CDR3 length: 16 amino acids. CDR1 and CDR2 from the germline V gene are LNHDA and SQIVND (reference sequence). This chain's CDR3 is CASKDQQWANTGELFF.

The rearrangement links TRBV5-1 to TRBJ2-5; TCRdb's D call of TRBD2 is untestable without DNA. Germline CDR1 and CDR2: SGHRS and YFSETQ. This CDR3 is built from 16 residues. CDR3: CASSLEGAKIQETQYF.

The chain couples TRBV5-1 to TRBJ2-3. There are 14 residues in the CDR3. Germline V gene sequence: CDR1 SGHRS, CDR2 YFSETQ. The CDR3 sequence: CASSLEGWKDTQYF. Based on the CDR3 plus reference TRBV5-1 and TRBJ2-3, the full variable domain is KAGVTQTPRYLIKTRGQQVTLSCSPISGHRSVSWYQQTPGQGLQFLFEYFSETQRNKGNFPGRFSGRQFSNSRSEMNVSTLELGDSALYLCASSLEGWKDTQYFGPGTRLTVL.

J is TRBJ2-6 and V is TRBV12-3 or TRBV12-4. The CDR3 sequence is 14 residues long. The CDR3 protein is CASTWLSGANVLTF.

The genes are TRBV12-3 or TRBV12-4 and TRBJ2-5; TCRdb's D call of TRBD2 is untestable without DNA. The CDR3 sequence is 15 residues long. CDR3 sequence reads: CASSGTAGGSKTQYF.

V is TRBV28 and J is TRBJ2-1. The CDR3 totals 16 residues. Germline V lookup: CDR1 MDHEN, CDR2 SYDVKM. The CDR3 here is CASSFWGLGSYNEQFF.

The rearrangement links TRBV7-2 to TRBJ2-2; TCRdb outputs TRBD1, but without DNA this stays unchecked. The CDR3 totals 15 residues. Germline loops: CDR1 SGHTA, CDR2 FQGNSA. The CDR3 sequence: CASSLTGAGTGELFF.

This chain connects TRBV3-1 to TRBJ2-7. CDR3 size: 11 residues. The germline V gene encodes CDR1 LGHDT and CDR2 YNNKEL (reference sequence). CDR3 protein: CASSRRDEQYF.